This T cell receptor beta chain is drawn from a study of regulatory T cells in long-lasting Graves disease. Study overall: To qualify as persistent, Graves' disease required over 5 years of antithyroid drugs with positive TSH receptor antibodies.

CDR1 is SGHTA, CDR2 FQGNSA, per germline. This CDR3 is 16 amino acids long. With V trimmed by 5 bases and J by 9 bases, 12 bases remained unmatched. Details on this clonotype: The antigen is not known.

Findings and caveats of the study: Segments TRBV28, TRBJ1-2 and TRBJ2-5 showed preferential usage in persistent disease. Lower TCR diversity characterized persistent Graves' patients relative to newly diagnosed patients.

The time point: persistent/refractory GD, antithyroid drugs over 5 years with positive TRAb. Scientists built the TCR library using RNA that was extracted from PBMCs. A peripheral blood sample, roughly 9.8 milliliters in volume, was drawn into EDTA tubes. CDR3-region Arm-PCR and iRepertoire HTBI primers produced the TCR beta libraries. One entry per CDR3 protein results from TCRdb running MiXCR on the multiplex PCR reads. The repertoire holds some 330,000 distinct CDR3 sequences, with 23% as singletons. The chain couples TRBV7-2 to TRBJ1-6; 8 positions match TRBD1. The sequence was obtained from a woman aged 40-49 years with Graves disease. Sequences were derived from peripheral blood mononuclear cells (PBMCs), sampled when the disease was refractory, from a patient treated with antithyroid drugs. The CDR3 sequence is CASSDYIRGLGSPLHF. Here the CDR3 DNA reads TGTGCCAGCAGCGATTATATCAGGGGGCTAGGTTCACCCCTCCACTTT.